The 20 T cell receptor beta chains in this list originate from one sample, sequenced in a study of OX40 agonist ivuxolimab in advanced cancers. Method: immunoSEQ multiplex PCR; TCRdb's copy keeps in-frame clones and lacks some. The sample lists over 70,000 clones; about nine tenths were seen once. The specimen comprised CD4+ or CD8+ T cells sorted from blood, sampled in a trial of the OX40 agonist ivuxolimab. These TCRs come from an adult with an advanced solid tumor such as melanoma, head and neck, liver or kidney cancer.

This clone has a single count. V is TRBV19 and J is TRBJ2-1, with 9 bases that match TRBD2. Losses at the gene ends were 1 base for V and 5 bases for J; bases not matched to a gene: 0. CDR1 is LNHDA, CDR2 SQIVND, per germline (reference sequence). CDR3 length: 14 amino acids. The CDR3 sequence is CASSIGGRDNEQFF. The DNA of the CDR3 is TGTGCCAGTAGTATAGGCGGGAGGGACAATGAGCAGTTCTTC.

This clone was detected a few times. This sequence joins TRBV7-8 and TRBJ2-7; tentative D call: TRBD2 (5 bases). The ends were cut back, 5 bases at V and 0 bases at J, with 14 bases in the middle. Looked up from germline, CDR1 is SGHVS and CDR2 is FQNEAQ. CDR3 length: 15 amino acids. CDR3 in amino acids: CASSPLAVSSYEQYF. The CDR3 DNA sequence: TGTGCCAGCAGCCCGCTAGCAGTGTCCTCCTACGAGCAGTACTTC.

The chain employs TRBV28 and TRBJ2-7, with D maybe TRBD1 (7 bases). This CDR3 contains 15 residues. The germline CDR1 and CDR2 sequences are MDHEN and SYDVKM. Deletions cut 7 bases from V and 2 bases from J, with 18 bases between. The CDR3 loop is CASTGGTEDTYEQYF. The CDR3 DNA is TGTGCCAGCACCGGAGGGACAGAAGACACCTACGAGCAGTACTTC.

The chain uses TRBV30 and TRBJ2-7; possible D gene TRBD1, 6 bases. The V end lost 0 bases, the J end lost 1 base, and 16 bases lay between the germline ends. Germline assignment: CDR1 GTSNPN and CDR2 SVGIG (reference sequence). The CDR3 contains 16 residues. For the CDR3, the DNA is TGTGCCTGGAGTGTACCCCCTCGGACAGTTTCCTACGAGCAGTACTTC. Encoded protein: CAWSVPPRTVSYEQYF.

The V and J genes are TRBV6-5 and TRBJ1-2; D is unresolved. Looked up from germline, CDR1 is MNHEY and CDR2 is SVGAGI. Trimming shortened V by 3 bases and J by 2 bases, and 10 bases separated the two germline ends. The CDR3 sequence is 14 residues long. CDR3 nucleotides: TGTGCCAGCAGTTATTCTTCAGAAAACTATGGCTACACCTTC. Residues: CASSYSSENYGYTF.

V usage is TRBV7-9 and J usage is TRBJ2-1; TRBD2 agrees at 8 bases. Per germline, CDR1 SEHNR and CDR2 FQNEAQ (reference sequence). V was pared by 5 bases and J by 0 bases, with 6 bases of the junction left unmatched. The CDR3 spans 16 residues. CDR3 sequence (DNA): TGTGCCAGCAGCACTGCCGGGACTAGCTCCTACAATGAGCAGTTCTTC. This sequence encodes CASSTAGTSSYNEQFF.

The rearrangement uses TRBV5-1 and TRBJ2-3; 7 nucleotides line up with TRBD2. The V gene end was trimmed by 0 bases and the J gene end by 1 base; junction bases not matched to a gene: 2. CDR3 length: 15 residues. Germline V gene data show CDR1 as SGHRS and CDR2 as YFSETQ. CDR3 in amino acids: CASSLGTSGTDTQYF. Here the CDR3 DNA reads TGCGCCAGCAGCTTGGGTACTAGCGGCACAGATACGCAGTATTTT.

The V call is TRBV7-9, the J call TRBJ1-1, with D tentatively TRBD1 (6 bases). This CDR3 is 13 amino acids long. V gave up 6 bases and J gave up 3 bases, with 11 bases separating them. Germline CDR1 and CDR2: SEHNR and FQNEAQ (reference sequence). The CDR3 here is CASRGNRDTEAFF. CDR3 bases: TGTGCCAGCAGAGGCAACAGGGACACTGAAGCTTTCTTT.

V gene TRBV27 combines with J gene TRBJ1-1; maybe TRBD1 (6 bases). The germline CDR1 and CDR2 sequences are MNHEY and SMNVEV (reference sequence). Trimming removed 6 bases at V and 2 bases at J, with 13 bases between. This CDR3 is built from 14 residues. CDR3 in DNA: TGTGCCAGCAGACCAGGACAGTCAAACACTGAAGCTTTCTTT. Its translation is CASRPGQSNTEAFF.

The chain couples TRBV30 to TRBJ1-4; 9 nucleotides match TRBD1. CDR3 size: 14 residues. Germline values: CDR1 GTSNPN, CDR2 SVGIG (reference sequence). Trimming cost V 5 bases and J 8 bases; bases outside gene matches: 9. The CDR3 here is CAWCPGQGWEKLFF. CDR3 DNA: TGTGCCTGGTGCCCGGGACAGGGATGGGAAAAACTGTTTTTT. Supplemented by reference TRBV30 and TRBJ1-4, the full variable domain reads SQTIHQWPATLVQPVGSPLSLECTVEGTSNPNLYWYRQAAGRGLQLLFYSVGIGQISSEVPQNLSASRPQDRQFILSSKKLLLSDSGFYLCAWCPGQGWEKLFFGSGTQLSVL.

The rearrangement links TRBV27 to TRBJ1-5; D not certain. This CDR3 region has 15 residues. Trimming took 5 bases from V and 0 from J, leaving 11 bases between them. Looked up from germline, CDR1 is MNHEY and CDR2 is SMNVEV (reference sequence). This CDR3 is CASSPPNLSNQPQHF. The CDR3, as DNA: TGTGCCAGCAGTCCACCGAACCTTAGCAATCAGCCCCAGCATTTT.

The V and J genes are TRBV6-5 and TRBJ2-7; no firm D call. Germline assignment: CDR1 MNHEY and CDR2 SVGAGI. The CDR3 loop spans 14 amino acids. The V end was cut by 4 bases, the J end by 6 bases, with 16 bases between. As DNA, the CDR3 is TGTGCCAGCAGTTCCTCTCTCAGAACACTCGAGCAGTACTTC. Translating it yields CASSSSLRTLEQYF.

The chain couples TRBV19 to TRBJ2-1; D is uncertain. The germline V gene encodes CDR1 LNHDA and CDR2 SQIVND (reference sequence). There are 15 residues in the CDR3. The germline V and J ends were trimmed by 3 bases and 4 bases, with 13 bases remaining between them. CDR3 loop: CASSIAQIPYNEQFF. The DNA for the CDR3 is TGTGCCAGTAGTATTGCACAGATACCTTACAATGAGCAGTTCTTC.

The genes are TRBV11-2 and TRBJ2-3, with D hard to call. The CDR3 sequence is 13 residues long. Trimming pared 5 bases from V and 3 bases from J, leaving 9 bases between. From germline, CDR1 is SGHAT and CDR2 FQNNGV. The CDR3, as DNA: TGTGCCAGCAGCCGCGATAGGACAGATACGCAGTATTTT. It is translated as CASSRDRTDTQYF.

This clone was counted a few times. The chain couples TRBV28 to TRBJ1-5; D unresolved. Germline lookup yields CDR1 MDHEN and CDR2 SYDVKM. The ends were cut back, 6 bases at V and 3 bases at J, with 15 bases in the middle. CDR3 length equals 15 residues. The CDR3 sequence: CASSFGRGSNQPQHF. DNA of the CDR3: TGTGCCAGCAGCTTTGGGCGGGGATCCAATCAGCCCCAGCATTTT.

The chain has TRBV7-9 and TRBJ2-2, with D unresolved. CDR3 length: 16 residues. Trimming cost V 5 bases and J 1 base, with 14 bases left between them. Per the germline V gene, CDR1 is SEHNR and CDR2 is FQNEAQ (reference sequence). CDR3 DNA: TGTGCCAGCAGCCCCCCTTCTGGGTTGAACACCGGGGAGCTGTTTTTT. This translates into CASSPPSGLNTGELFF.

The chain joins TRBV27 to TRBJ2-7; D possibly uses TRBD1 or TRBD2 (6 bases each). V gave up 4 bases and J gave up 6 bases, with 13 bases separating them. CDR1 is MNHEY, CDR2 SMNVEV, per germline (reference sequence). The CDR3 sequence is 13 residues long. The CDR3 coding sequence is TGTGCCAGCAGTTACAGGGAGGCGGTCGAGCAGTACTTC. Translating it yields CASSYREAVEQYF.

J is TRBJ2-3 and V is TRBV11-1; 7 bases fit TRBD2. The CDR3 totals 17 residues. The V gene end was trimmed by 5 bases and the J gene end by 1 base; junction bases not matched to a gene: 12. Germline CDR1 and CDR2: SGHAT and FQDESV (reference sequence). The CDR3 DNA reads TGTGCCAGCAGCACCCCAGGCCCGGGGGGTCGCACAGATACGCAGTATTTT. Its protein is CASSTPGPGGRTDTQYF. The variable domain in full, completed from reference TRBV11-1 and TRBJ2-3, reads EAEVAQSPRYKITEKSQAVAFWCDPISGHATLYWYRQILGQGPELLVQFQDESVVDDSQLPKDRFSAERLKGVDSTLKIQPAELGDSAMYLCASSTPGPGGRTDTQYFGPGTRLTVL.

This chain joins TRBV19 and TRBJ2-7, with D possibly matching TRBD2 (6 bases). Trimming removed 3 bases from V and 2 bases from J, with 11 bases in between. The CDR3 is 14 residues long. Germline-derived CDR1 and CDR2 are LNHDA and SQIVND (reference sequence). The CDR3 sequence is CASSIAGNAYEQYF. DNA for the CDR3: TGTGCCAGTAGTATTGCGGGAAACGCCTACGAGCAGTACTTC.

The V gene is TRBV7-6, the J gene TRBJ2-5, with a tentative D call TRBD1 (6 bases). The germline CDR1 and CDR2 sequences are SGHVS and FNYEAQ. The length of the CDR3 is 13 residues. Deletions cut 0 bases from V and 5 bases from J, with 7 bases between. CDR3 protein: CASSLAGAETQYF. The CDR3 bases are TGTGCCAGCAGCTTAGCGGGGGCGGAGACCCAGTACTTC.